A selection of T cell receptor beta chains follows, all from one sample in a study of response to subunit inactivated influenza vaccine. TCRdb re-called the RT-PCR reads with MiXCR, one entry per CDR3 protein. Of hundreds of thousands of distinct CDR3 sequences detected, less than 20% appear once; the ten largest clones hold roughly 10%. This material consisted of PBMCs from blood, taken 11 to 12 days after vaccination. These TCRs come from a man aged 50-59 years who received an inactivated influenza vaccine. CDR3s include the opening cysteine and the closing phenylalanine or tryptophan. The D gene is left open where the match is weak. Only part of the rows carry a size: once, few, many, or a class if the clone is expanded.

D gene	V gene	J gene	clone size	CDR3 protein	CDR3 DNA
.	TRBV7-2	TRBJ2-3	.	CASSLFSGASRDTQYF	TGTGCCAGCAGCTTATTTAGCGGAGCTAGCAGGGATACGCAGTATTTT
TRBD2	TRBV20-1	TRBJ2-2	few	CSARDGSGGSGELFF	TGCAGTGCTAGAGACGGTAGCGGGGGGTCCGGGGAGCTGTTTTTT
.	TRBV5-1	TRBJ1-6	few	CASSQEGTAGRFNSPLHF	TGCGCCAGCAGCCAAGAAGGGACGGCGGGGAGATTTAATTCACCCCTCCACTTT
.	TRBV29-1	TRBJ2-1	many	CSGLGDSLSEQFF	TGCAGCGGCCTCGGAGACAGCCTGAGTGAGCAGTTCTTC
.	TRBV4-2	TRBJ2-5	.	CASSQLQAGEETQYF	TGTGCCAGCAGCCAACTTCAGGCAGGGGAAGAGACCCAGTACTTC
TRBD1	TRBV5-1	TRBJ2-3	many	CASSWDRGDTQYF	TGCGCCAGCAGTTGGGACAGGGGAGATACGCAGTATTTT
TRBD2	TRBV28	TRBJ2-3	.	CASPPFLAGSTDTQYF	TGTGCCAGCCCACCATTTCTAGCGGGGAGCACAGATACGCAGTATTTT
.	TRBV20-1	TRBJ2-7	.	CSARGQVAEQYF	TGCAGTGCTAGAGGCCAGGTCGCCGAGCAGTACTTC
TRBD1	TRBV28	TRBJ1-1	.	CASSFRGREAFF	TGTGCCAGCAGTTTCAGGGGGCGGGAGGCTTTCTTT
TRBD1	TRBV29-1	TRBJ2-7	.	CSVDTGQNSYEQYF	TGCAGCGTTGATACGGGACAGAACTCCTACGAGCAGTACTTC
.	TRBV7-9	TRBJ2-1	.	CASSWGAPNEQFF	TGTGCCAGCAGCTGGGGGGCCCCTAATGAGCAGTTCTTC
.	TRBV5-4	TRBJ2-7	few	CASSSRGSFEQYF	TGTGCCAGCAGCTCAAGGGGGTCGTTCGAGCAGTACTTC
.	TRBV7-2	TRBJ1-2	few	CASSLRGFGGYTF	TGTGCCAGCAGCTTACGGGGGTTCGGTGGCTACACCTTC
.	TRBV12-3/TRBV12-4	TRBJ2-1	.	CASRSVGVNEQFF	TGTGCCAGCAGGTCCGTGGGAGTAAATGAGCAGTTCTTC
TRBD2	TRBV5-1	TRBJ2-3	few	CASSPGGLAGPDTQYF	TGCGCCAGCAGCCCTGGGGGGCTAGCGGGACCAGATACGCAGTATTTT
.	TRBV11-2	TRBJ2-3	few	CASSWIDDTQYF	TGTGCCAGCAGCTGGATAGACGATACGCAGTATTTT
.	TRBV7-6	TRBJ1-2	few	CASSLGGPLTGYTF	TGTGCCAGCAGCTTAGGAGGGCCCCTTACGGGCTACACCTTC
TRBD1	TRBV5-6	TRBJ2-2	.	CASSLQGRDTGELFF	TGTGCCAGCAGCTTACAGGGGAGAGACACCGGGGAGCTGTTTTTT
.	TRBV29-1	TRBJ2-7	.	CSVEDRDTERPYEQYF	TGCAGCGTTGAAGATCGCGACACTGAGCGTCCCTACGAGCAGTACTTC
.	TRBV6-1	TRBJ2-2	few	CASSGTAGRGGTGELFF	TGTGCCAGCAGTGGTACAGCAGGGCGCGGAGGCACCGGGGAGCTGTTTTTT
TRBD1	TRBV7-9	TRBJ1-2	many	CASSSGQLLSGEGYTF	TGTGCCAGCAGCTCGGGACAGCTTTTAAGCGGAGAAGGCTACACCTTC
TRBD2	TRBV11-1	TRBJ2-1	.	CASSLRFKSGISSYNEQFF	TGTGCCAGCAGCTTAAGGTTTAAGAGCGGGATAAGCTCCTACAATGAGCAGTTCTTC
TRBD2	TRBV5-1	TRBJ2-3	.	CASSISGGHSTDTQYF	TGCGCCAGCAGCATAAGCGGGGGGCATAGCACAGATACGCAGTATTTT